This TCR beta chain was recovered during a study of spatial heterogeneity in lung cancer (dated by TCRdb to the late 2010s). The study in broad terms: Beta-chain transcripts were consistently detected in greater numbers than alpha-chain transcripts, which likely reflects a higher abundance of beta-chain transcripts. Both alpha and beta chains were TCR-sequenced in samples taken at surgery, namely 220 tumor regions, 63 to 70 matched nontumor lung samples and 50 to 60 PBMC samples. In the raw uncorrected reads, each unique combination of TCR and UMI appeared more than ten times on average. The study linked features of the TCR repertoire to counts of nonsynonymous mutations, which were determined by whole-exome sequencing of tumor tissue. A strong correlation was found between TCR transcript counts in tumor regions and a T cell transcriptional module score from matched bulk RNA-seq. TCR alpha and beta repertoires were quantitatively compared across multiple tumor regions, matched nontumor lung and blood in non-small cell lung cancer.

From a lookup of the germline V gene, CDR1 and CDR2 are KGHSH and LQKENI. The CDR3 starts with the cysteine, ends with the phenylalanine, and has 14 residues. CDR3 DNA only is kept here, 42 bases in frame from base 1. V sheds 6 bases and J sheds 5 bases, leaving 16 bases between their ends. Overall study outcomes, separate from this receptor: Estimated TCR-seq coverage of tumor T cells was only about 6.5% for alpha chains and about 14% for beta chains. Counts of ubiquitous and regional expanded TCRs correlated with counts of ubiquitous and regional nonsynonymous mutations, respectively. Additional single-cell paired TCR alpha and beta sequencing was considered necessary to confirm, at a functional level, the hypothesis that regional TCRs recognize regional mutations. The number of expanded intratumoral alpha and beta TCRs correlated with the tumor nonsynonymous mutation count.

Libraries were made using 5' RACE. Sequencing was performed on a NextSeq 500. The TCR library protocol attached a unique molecular identifier to each TCR cDNA molecule to allow correction of PCR and sequencing errors. Per the source publication's procedure: TCR identification, UMI-based error correction and CDR3 extraction were all carried out with Decombinator tools. Expanded TCRs were defined as those above a frequency of 2 per 1,000, corresponding to the top 1% of the tumor frequency distribution. Expanded tumor TCRs were classed as regional if statistically deemed absent (corrected P<0.05) from at least one tumor region, otherwise ubiquitous. Each repertoire was subsampled 100 times to 5,000 TCRs, after which Renyi diversity was computed with the R vegan package. CDR3 similarity networks were constructed using string-kernel similarity of amino acid triplets, with links drawn between CDR3s whose pairwise similarity was above 0.82. Starting from the raw public reads, TCRdb applied fastp trimming at Q25, assembled clones with MiXCR and retained in-frame beta chains. One record per CDR3 amino acid sequence lists the most common genes and DNA. The V and J calls, along with clone size, are taken from TCRdb and not from the paper's own processing. The sample contains over a thousand distinct CDR3 sequences, 15% to 17% of them found a single time. Of the sample, approximately 14% falls within the top ten clones.

This specimen's time point label, interpreted: sample taken at primary tumor resection. Samples were obtained from approximately 77 patients with early-stage, untreated non-small cell lung cancer from the lung TRACERx cohort. Without any cell sorting, TCR sequencing was performed on whole RNA extracted either from tumor and nontumor lung tissue or from cryopreserved PBMC samples. A patient was chosen for TCR sequencing only when enough RNA was available from at least two tumor regions. Tumor and adjacent nontumor lung specimens were reviewed by a lung pathologist before selection. Compared with the rest of its sample, this clonotype is medium-sized (0.01 to 0.1%). The antigen it binds to is not known. Base qualities are not provided; no much larger clone lies one nucleotide away. This beta chain is an unintended read in a library built for alpha chains; its size means little.

The TCR was taken from a male donor with early-stage non-small cell lung cancer. The V and J genes are TRBV18 and TRBJ1-1; TRBD1 is perhaps the D gene, given 6 matching bases. The source was lung tumor tissue, collected at surgery. The DNA sequence reads TGTGCCAGCTCGCCGGGGGGCTTGGGGACTGAAGCTTTCTTT. The translation is CASSPGGLGTEAFF.